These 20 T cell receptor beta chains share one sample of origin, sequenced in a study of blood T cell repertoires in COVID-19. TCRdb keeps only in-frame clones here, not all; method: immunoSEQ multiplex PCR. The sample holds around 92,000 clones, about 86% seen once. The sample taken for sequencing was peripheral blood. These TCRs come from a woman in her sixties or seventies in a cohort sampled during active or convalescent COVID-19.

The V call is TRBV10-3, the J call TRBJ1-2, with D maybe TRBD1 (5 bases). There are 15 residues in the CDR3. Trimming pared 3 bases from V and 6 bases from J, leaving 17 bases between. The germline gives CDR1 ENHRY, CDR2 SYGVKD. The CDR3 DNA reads TGTGCCATCAGTGACCTGACTAAGCGGGGGGATGGCTACACCTTC. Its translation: CAISDLTKRGDGYTF.

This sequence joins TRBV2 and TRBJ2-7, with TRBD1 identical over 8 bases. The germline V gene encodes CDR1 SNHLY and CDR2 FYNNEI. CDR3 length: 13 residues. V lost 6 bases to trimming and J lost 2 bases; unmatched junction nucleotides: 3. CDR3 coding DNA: TGTGCCAGCAGGCAGGACAGGGCCTACGAGCAGTACTTC. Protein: CASRQDRAYEQYF.

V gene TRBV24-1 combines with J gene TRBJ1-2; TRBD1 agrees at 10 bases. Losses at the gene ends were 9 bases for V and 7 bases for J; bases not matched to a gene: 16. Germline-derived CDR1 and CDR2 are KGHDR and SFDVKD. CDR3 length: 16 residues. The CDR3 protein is CATSNRPGQGKFGYTF. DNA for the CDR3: TGTGCCACCTCAAACCGACCGGGACAGGGGAAGTTTGGCTACACCTTC.

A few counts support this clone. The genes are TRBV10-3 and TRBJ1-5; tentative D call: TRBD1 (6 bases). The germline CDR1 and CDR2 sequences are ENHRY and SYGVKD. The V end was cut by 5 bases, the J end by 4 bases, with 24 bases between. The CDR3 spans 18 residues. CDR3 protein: CAISITGTTTDTNQPQHF. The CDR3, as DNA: TGTGCCATCAGTATAACCGGGACAACAACCGATACTAATCAGCCCCAGCATTTT.

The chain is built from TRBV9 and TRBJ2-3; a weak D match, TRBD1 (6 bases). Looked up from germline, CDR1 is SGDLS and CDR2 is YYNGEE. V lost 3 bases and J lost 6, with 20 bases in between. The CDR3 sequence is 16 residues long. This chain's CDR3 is CASSATGTQVSDTQYF. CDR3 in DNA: TGTGCCAGCAGCGCCACCGGGACACAGGTTTCCGATACGCAGTATTTT.

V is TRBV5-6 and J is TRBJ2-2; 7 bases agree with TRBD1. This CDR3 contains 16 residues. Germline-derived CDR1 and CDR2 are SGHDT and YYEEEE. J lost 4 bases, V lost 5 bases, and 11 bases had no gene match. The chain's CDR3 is CASSPDDRVGTGELFF. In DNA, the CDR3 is TGTGCCAGCAGTCCTGACGACAGGGTGGGCACCGGGGAGCTGTTTTTT.

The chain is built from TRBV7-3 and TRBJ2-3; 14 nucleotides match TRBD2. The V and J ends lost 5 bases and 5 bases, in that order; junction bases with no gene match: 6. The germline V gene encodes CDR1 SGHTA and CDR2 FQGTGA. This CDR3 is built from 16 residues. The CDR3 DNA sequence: TGTGCCAGCAGCATGACTAGCGGGGGGGCTGGAGATACGCAGTATTTT. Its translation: CASSMTSGGAGDTQYF.

The CDR3 is CASRRGPGTEAFF. The CDR3 bases are TGTGCCAGCAGGAGGGGGCCTGGCACTGAAGCTTTCTTT. The chain carries TRBV2 and TRBJ1-1; 7 nucleotides align to TRBD1. CDR1 SNHLY and CDR2 FYNNEI come from the germline V gene. V lost 6 bases and J lost 4; bases outside the gene matches: 5. The CDR3 sequence is 13 residues long.

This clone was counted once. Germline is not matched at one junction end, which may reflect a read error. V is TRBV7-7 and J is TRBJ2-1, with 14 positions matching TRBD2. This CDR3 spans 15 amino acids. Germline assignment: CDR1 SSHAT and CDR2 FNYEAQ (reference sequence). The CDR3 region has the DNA TGTGCTAGCAGCTTTGGACTAGCGGGAGGCAATGAGCAGTTCTTC. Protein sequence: CASSFGLAGGNEQFF.

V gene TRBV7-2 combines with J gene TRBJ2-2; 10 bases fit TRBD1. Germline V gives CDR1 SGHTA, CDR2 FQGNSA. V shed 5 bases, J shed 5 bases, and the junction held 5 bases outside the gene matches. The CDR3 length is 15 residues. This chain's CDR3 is CASSKGQGKTGELFF. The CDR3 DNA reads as TGTGCCAGCAGCAAGGGACAGGGGAAGACCGGGGAGCTGTTTTTT. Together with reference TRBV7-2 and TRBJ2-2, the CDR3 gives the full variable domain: GAGVSQSPSNKVTEKGKDVELRCDPISGHTALYWYRQSLGQGLEFLIYFQGNSAPDKSGLPSDRFSAERTGGSVSTLTIQRTQQEDSAVYLCASSKGQGKTGELFFGEGSRLTVL.

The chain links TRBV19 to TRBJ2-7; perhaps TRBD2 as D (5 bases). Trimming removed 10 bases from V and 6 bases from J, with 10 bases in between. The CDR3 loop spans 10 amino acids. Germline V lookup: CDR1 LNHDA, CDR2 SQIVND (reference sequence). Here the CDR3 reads CATYSGEQYF. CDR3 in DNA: TGTGCCACTTACAGCGGCGAGCAGTACTTC.

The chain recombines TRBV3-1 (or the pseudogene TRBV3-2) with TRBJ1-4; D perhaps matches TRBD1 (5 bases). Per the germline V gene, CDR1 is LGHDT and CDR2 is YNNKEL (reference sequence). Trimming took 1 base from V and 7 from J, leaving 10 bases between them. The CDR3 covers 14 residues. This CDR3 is CASSQAGEGEKLFF. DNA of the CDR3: TGTGCCAGCAGCCAAGCGGGGGAGGGTGAAAAACTGTTTTTT.

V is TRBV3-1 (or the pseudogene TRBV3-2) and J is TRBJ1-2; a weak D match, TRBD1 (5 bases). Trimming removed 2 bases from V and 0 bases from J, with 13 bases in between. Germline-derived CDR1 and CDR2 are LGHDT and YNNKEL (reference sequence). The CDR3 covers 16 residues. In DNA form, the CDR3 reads TGTGCCAGCAGCCAAAACAGGTTGATAGCTAACTATGGCTACACCTTC. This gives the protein CASSQNRLIANYGYTF.

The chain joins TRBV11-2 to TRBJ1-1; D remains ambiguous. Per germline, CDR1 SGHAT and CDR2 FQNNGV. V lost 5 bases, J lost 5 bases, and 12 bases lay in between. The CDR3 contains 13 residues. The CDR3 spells CASSPQWRTEAFF. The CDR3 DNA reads TGTGCCAGCAGCCCCCAATGGCGGACTGAAGCTTTCTTT.

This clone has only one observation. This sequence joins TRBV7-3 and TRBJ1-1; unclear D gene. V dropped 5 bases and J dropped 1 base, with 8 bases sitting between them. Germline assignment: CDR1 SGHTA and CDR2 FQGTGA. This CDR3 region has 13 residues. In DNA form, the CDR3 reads TGTGCCAGCAGCCGAGGATGGAACACTGAAGCTTTCTTT. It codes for CASSRGWNTEAFF.

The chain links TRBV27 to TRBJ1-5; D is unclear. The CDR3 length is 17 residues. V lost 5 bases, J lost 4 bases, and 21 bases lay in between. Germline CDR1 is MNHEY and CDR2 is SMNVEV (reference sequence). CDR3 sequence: CASSPPRVGSLNQPQHF. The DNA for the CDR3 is TGTGCCAGCAGTCCCCCCCGGGTCGGGTCCCTTAATCAGCCCCAGCATTTT.

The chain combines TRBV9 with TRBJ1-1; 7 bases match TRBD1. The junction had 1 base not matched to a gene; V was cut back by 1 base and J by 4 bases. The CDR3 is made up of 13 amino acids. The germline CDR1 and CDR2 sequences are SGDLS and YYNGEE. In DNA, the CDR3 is TGTGCCAGCAGCGTAACAGGGGTCACTGAAGCTTTCTTT. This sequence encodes CASSVTGVTEAFF.

The CDR3: CASGRVSGYTF. In DNA form, the CDR3 reads TGTGCCAGCGGCAGGGTCTCAGGGTACACCTTC. The chain employs TRBV11-2 and TRBJ1-2, with D maybe TRBD1 (5 bases). V lost 8 bases and J 11 bases, leaving 15 bases between the germline ends. Looked up from germline, CDR1 is SGHAT and CDR2 is FQNNGV. The CDR3 has 11 residues. Full variable domain (rest looked up from reference TRBV11-2 and TRBJ1-2): EAGVAQSPRYKIIEKRQSVAFWCNPISGHATLYWYQQILGQGPKLLIQFQNNGVVDDSQLPKDRFSAERLKGVDSTLKIQPAKLEDSAVYLCASGRVSGYTFGSGTRLTVV.

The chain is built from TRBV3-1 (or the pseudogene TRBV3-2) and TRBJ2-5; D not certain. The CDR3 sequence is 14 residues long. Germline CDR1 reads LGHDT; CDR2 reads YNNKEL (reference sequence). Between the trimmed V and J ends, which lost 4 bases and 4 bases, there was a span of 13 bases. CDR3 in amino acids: CASSPSSLRETQYF. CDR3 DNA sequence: TGTGCCAGCAGCCCCTCGTCCCTCAGAGAGACCCAGTACTTC.

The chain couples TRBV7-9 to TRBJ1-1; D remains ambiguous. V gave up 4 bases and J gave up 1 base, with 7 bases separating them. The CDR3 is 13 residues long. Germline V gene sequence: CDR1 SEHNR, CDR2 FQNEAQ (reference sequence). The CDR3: CASSSAGNTEAFF. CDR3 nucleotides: TGTGCCAGCAGCTCCGCCGGGAACACTGAAGCTTTCTTT.